These 27 T cell receptor beta chains were all obtained from the same sample, sequenced in a study of blood T cell repertoires in COVID-19. Produced via immunoSEQ multiplex PCR; TCRdb's table is partial and in-frame only. The sample lists a few hundred thousand clones, about 85% occurring once. The sequencing sample was made of PBMCs or T cells enriched from blood (not recorded which). The receptor set was obtained from a woman aged 45-60 years who had recovered from COVID-19.

The chain combines TRBV25-1 with TRBJ1-1; 8 bases agree with TRBD1. The CDR3 covers 14 residues. Germline CDR1 MGHDK, CDR2 SYGVNS. V dropped 5 bases and J dropped 1; count of bases not matched to a gene: 3. CDR3 residues: CASSSGQANTEAFF. The CDR3 DNA follows: TGTGCCAGCAGTTCGGGACAGGCGAACACTGAAGCTTTCTTT.

This clone was observed a handful of times. The genes are TRBV2 and TRBJ1-5; D call uncertain. The germline V gene encodes CDR1 SNHLY and CDR2 FYNNEI. Between the trimmed V and J ends, which lost 7 bases and 2 bases, there was a span of 18 bases. The CDR3 runs 16 residues. The CDR3 is CASTSRLERGNQPQHF. The DNA of the CDR3 is TGTGCCAGCACCTCAAGATTGGAGAGAGGCAATCAGCCCCAGCATTTT.

This chain joins TRBV25-1 and TRBJ2-1, with TRBD2 matching over 12 bases. The CDR3 runs to 14 residues. CDR1 and CDR2 (germline): MGHDK, SYGVNS. V gave up 10 bases and J gave up 10 bases; unmatched junction bases: 11. The chain's CDR3 is CATTLAGGPGEQFF. The DNA of the CDR3 is TGTGCCACCACTCTAGCGGGAGGGCCAGGAGAGCAGTTCTTC. The full variable domain, its missing parts supplied by reference TRBV25-1 and TRBJ2-1, is EADIYQTPRYLVIGTGKKITLECSQTMGHDKMYWYQQDPGMELHLIHYSYGVNSTEKGDLSSESTVSRIRTEHFPLTLESARPSHTSQYLCATTLAGGPGEQFFGPGTRLTVL.

The chain is built from TRBV5-6 and TRBJ1-2; D is possibly TRBD1 (5 bases). V was shortened by 2 bases and J by 4 bases, with 15 bases between the two germline ends. The CDR3 spans 15 residues. CDR1 is SGHDT and CDR2 is YYEEEE in the germline V gene. The CDR3 DNA reads TGTGCCAGCAGCTTCCTTCAGGGATCGAGCTATGGCTACACCTTC. Its protein product is CASSFLQGSSYGYTF.

This rearrangement joins TRBV6-2 or TRBV6-3 to TRBJ2-7; D might be TRBD2 (5 bases). Trimming pared 0 bases from V and 2 bases from J, leaving 8 bases between. The CDR3 loop spans 14 amino acids. CDR1 MNHEY and CDR2 SVGEGT come from the germline V gene. CDR3 loop: CASSYSFGTYEQYF. As DNA, the CDR3 is TGTGCCAGCAGTTACTCCTTCGGGACCTACGAGCAGTACTTC.

On this clone itself: This may be a read error: a much more frequent sequence differs by one nucleotide. The chain joins TRBV5-8 to TRBJ2-1; 8 bases align to TRBD1. CDR1 is SGHTS and CDR2 is YDEGEE in the germline V gene. The CDR3 extends over 13 amino acids. In DNA, the CDR3 is TGTACCAGCAGCTTTCAGGGGGCAAATGAGCAGTTCTTC. Its translation: CTSSFQGANEQFF.

The table lists this clone with a count of one. J is TRBJ1-5 and V is TRBV19, with a tentative D call TRBD1 (5 bases). Germline CDR1 and CDR2: LNHDA and SQIVND (reference sequence). The CDR3 is 13 residues long. Trimming removed 3 bases at V and 6 bases at J, with 9 bases between. CDR3 amino acids: CASSMQGGQPQHF. The CDR3 DNA reads TGTGCCAGTAGTATGCAGGGAGGTCAGCCCCAGCATTTT.

This chain links TRBV30 with TRBJ2-1, with a tentative D call TRBD1 (6 bases). Germline V CDR1 and CDR2: GTSNPN, SVGIG (reference sequence). V lost 2 bases, J lost 9 bases, and 11 bases lay in between. The CDR3 covers 12 residues. DNA of the CDR3: TGTGCCTGGAGTACGACAGGAACTGAGCAGTTCTTC. Translation gives CAWSTTGTEQFF. Full variable domain (outside the CDR3, taken from reference TRBV30 and TRBJ2-1): SQTIHQWPATLVQPVGSPLSLECTVEGTSNPNLYWYRQAAGRGLQLLFYSVGIGQISSEVPQNLSASRPQDRQFILSSKKLLLSDSGFYLCAWSTTGTEQFFGPGTRLTVL.

V usage is TRBV11-2 and J usage is TRBJ1-3; D possibly corresponds to TRBD1 (5 bases). Germline CDR1 SGHAT, CDR2 FQNNGV. V was clipped by 4 bases and J by 0 bases, with 10 bases between them. The CDR3 totals 15 residues. The CDR3 sequence: CASSWGPGSGNTIYF. The CDR3 bases are TGTGCCAGCAGCTGGGGCCCCGGCTCTGGAAACACCATATATTTT.

The chain links TRBV19 to TRBJ2-3; tentative D call: TRBD2 (5 bases). Per germline, CDR1 LNHDA and CDR2 SQIVND (reference sequence). The CDR3 sequence is 16 residues long. The ends were cut back, 6 bases at V and 3 bases at J, with 19 bases in the middle. The CDR3 sequence is CASRKLLDSQTDTQYF. In DNA, the CDR3 is TGTGCCAGTAGGAAATTACTAGACTCCCAGACAGATACGCAGTATTTT.

The V and J genes are TRBV3-1 (or the pseudogene TRBV3-2) and TRBJ2-2, with D perhaps matching TRBD1 (5 bases). Germline-derived CDR1 and CDR2 are LGHDT and YNNKEL (reference sequence). Trimming removed 0 bases from V and 4 bases from J, with 12 bases in between. The CDR3 is 16 amino acids. CDR3: CASSQEDREITGELFF. The CDR3 DNA is TGTGCCAGCAGCCAAGAAGACAGAGAAATCACCGGGGAGCTGTTTTTT.

This chain links TRBV6-1 with TRBJ1-1, with D possibly matching TRBD1 (5 bases). Looked up from germline, CDR1 is MNHNS and CDR2 is SASEGT. The CDR3 extends over 15 amino acids. The V end lost 2 bases, the J end lost 0 bases, and 10 bases lay between the germline ends. CDR3 sequence reads: CASSEPGGMNTEAFF. Here the CDR3 DNA reads TGTGCCAGCAGTGAACCTGGGGGGATGAACACTGAAGCTTTCTTT.

The chain combines TRBV18 with TRBJ2-7; TRBD2 agrees at 7 bases. V lost 5 bases, J lost 5 bases, and 12 bases stayed unmatched. CDR3 length: 15 residues. Per germline, CDR1 KGHSH and CDR2 LQKENI. The DNA of the CDR3 is TGTGCCAGCTCAAGAGACGTCGGGGGGTGGGACGAGCAGTACTTC. Protein product: CASSRDVGGWDEQYF.

The gene calls are TRBV27 and TRBJ1-4; a weak D match, TRBD1 (5 bases). V shed 1 base and J shed 4 bases, with 10 bases lying between them. Germline loops: CDR1 MNHEY, CDR2 SMNVEV (reference sequence). The CDR3 runs 15 residues. The CDR3 protein is CASSLLGGFNEKLFF. The CDR3 region has the DNA TGTGCCAGCAGTTTATTGGGGGGTTTTAATGAAAAACTGTTTTTT. The complete variable domain, with remaining parts taken from reference TRBV27 and TRBJ1-4, reads EAQVTQNPRYLITVTGKKLTVTCSQNMNHEYMSWYRQDPGLGLRQIYYSMNVEVTDKGDVPEGYKVSRKEKRNFPLILESPSPNQTSLYFCASSLLGGFNEKLFFGSGTQLSVL.

V and J are TRBV19 and TRBJ2-5; TRBD1 aligns across 9 bases. Looked up from germline, CDR1 is LNHDA and CDR2 is SQIVND (reference sequence). The CDR3 has 15 residues. The V segment lost 6 bases and the J segment 3 bases; nucleotides outside the gene matches: 8. The CDR3 sequence: CASRTGQGREETQYF. In nucleotides, the CDR3 is TGTGCCAGTAGGACCGGACAGGGGAGAGAAGAGACCCAGTACTTC.

This sequence joins TRBV6-4 and TRBJ2-3; possibly TRBD1 for D (6 bases). Germline lookup yields CDR1 MRHNA and CDR2 SNTAGT. Trimming cost V 3 bases and J 1 base, with 8 bases left between them. This CDR3 has 14 amino acids. CDR3 nucleotide sequence: TGTGCCAGCAGTGAAGCAGGGGGCACAGATACGCAGTATTTT. This sequence encodes CASSEAGGTDTQYF.

This chain connects TRBV6-5 to TRBJ1-1; the D gene is possibly TRBD1 (6 bases). The CDR3 covers 13 residues. Trimming took 5 bases from V and 4 from J, leaving 11 bases between them. CDR1 and CDR2 (germline): MNHEY, SVGAGI. The CDR3 reads CASSRYRATEAFF. The DNA of the CDR3 is TGTGCCAGCAGTCGTTACAGGGCCACTGAAGCTTTCTTT.

The chain combines TRBV7-3 with TRBJ2-2; D unclear. CDR3 length: 15 amino acids. Germline V gene data show CDR1 as SGHTA and CDR2 as FQGTGA. V was cut by 2 bases and J by 1 base, with 8 bases left in between. CDR3 in DNA: TGTGCCAGCAGCTTATTGACAAAGAACACCGGGGAGCTGTTTTTT. Its translation is CASSLLTKNTGELFF.

In its sample, this clone was seen once. This rearrangement joins TRBV29-1 to TRBJ1-5; D ambiguous. Trimming took 7 bases from V and 7 from J, leaving 14 bases between them. This CDR3 region has 12 residues. Germline CDR1 and CDR2: SQVTM and ANQGSEA. This CDR3 reads CSAGLDGQPQHF. The CDR3 nucleotides are TGCAGCGCAGGACTGGATGGCCAGCCCCAGCATTTT.

The chain joins TRBV7-7 to TRBJ2-2, with 10 bases that match TRBD2. J was trimmed by 1 base and V by 2 bases; bases with no gene match: 1. Per the germline V gene, CDR1 is SSHAT and CDR2 is FNYEAQ (reference sequence). The length of the CDR3 is 16 residues. CDR3 bases: TGTGCCAGCAGCTTAAGCGGGAGGGTGAACACCGGGGAGCTGTTTTTT. Its translation: CASSLSGRVNTGELFF.

This clone was detected only once. This rearrangement joins TRBV20-1 to TRBJ1-4; D perhaps matches TRBD1 (5 bases). CDR3 length: 14 amino acids. Germline V gene data show CDR1 as DFQATT and CDR2 as SNEGSKA (reference sequence). Trimming removed 3 bases at V and 5 bases at J, with 13 bases between. The CDR3 spells CSASRRGPNEKLFF. The CDR3 nucleotides read TGCAGTGCTAGTAGGCGGGGCCCCAATGAAAAACTGTTTTTT.

This clone was detected only a few times. V is TRBV28 and J is TRBJ2-7; 9 positions agree with TRBD2. Per germline, CDR1 MDHEN and CDR2 SYDVKM. CDR3 length equals 14 residues. J lost 5 bases, V lost 6 bases, and 8 bases had no gene match. The CDR3 DNA reads TGTGCCAGCAGAGGTGCGGGGGGGAAGAACGAGCAGTACTTC. Its protein product is CASRGAGGKNEQYF.

In its sample, this clone was seen a few times. The V gene is TRBV7-8, the J gene TRBJ2-7, with TRBD2 matching 8 bases. In germline, CDR1 is SGHVS, CDR2 FQNEAQ. The V and J ends lost 5 bases and 3 bases, in that order; junction bases with no gene match: 6. The CDR3 sequence is 14 residues long. The CDR3 protein is CASSPREGGYEQYF. The CDR3 DNA reads TGTGCCAGCAGCCCCCGGGAGGGCGGCTACGAGCAGTACTTC.

V is TRBV7-8 and J is TRBJ1-5; the match to TRBD1 covers 9 bases. Per germline, CDR1 SGHVS and CDR2 FQNEAQ. The CDR3 is 16 amino acids. J was trimmed by 5 bases and V by 2 bases; bases with no gene match: 7. The CDR3, as DNA: TGTGCCAGCAGCTTAATTCGGGACAGGGCTTATCAGCCCCAGCATTTT. Translation: CASSLIRDRAYQPQHF.

The genes are TRBV19 and TRBJ1-1; D not certain. The CDR3 length is 12 residues. The V and J ends lost 6 bases and 1 base respectively, with 6 bases between them. CDR1 and CDR2 (germline): LNHDA, SQIVND (reference sequence). CDR3 nucleotide sequence: TGTGCCAGTAGCCGTTCGAACACTGAAGCTTTCTTT. It codes for CASSRSNTEAFF.

The CDR3 is CASSLAGGYTDTQYF. CDR3 sequence (DNA): TGTGCCAGCAGCTTAGCGGGAGGCTACACAGATACGCAGTATTTT. The chain recombines TRBV7-2 with TRBJ2-3; D possibly corresponds to TRBD2 (6 bases). V was clipped by 0 bases and J by 2 bases, with 9 bases between them. The CDR3 length is 15 residues. Germline values: CDR1 SGHTA, CDR2 FQGNSA. The variable domain in full, completed from reference TRBV7-2 and TRBJ2-3, reads GAGVSQSPSNKVTEKGKDVELRCDPISGHTALYWYRQSLGQGLEFLIYFQGNSAPDKSGLPSDRFSAERTGGSVSTLTIQRTQQEDSAVYLCASSLAGGYTDTQYFGPGTRLTVL.

The chain links TRBV11-3 to TRBJ2-1; D uncertain. Per the germline V gene, CDR1 is SGHNT and CDR2 is YENEEA. The V end was cut by 5 bases, the J end by 6 bases, with 8 bases between. This CDR3 spans 12 amino acids. This CDR3 is CASSQHGNEQFF. In DNA form, the CDR3 reads TGTGCCAGCAGCCAACATGGCAATGAGCAGTTCTTC.